Listed below are T cell receptor beta chains from one sample, sequenced in a study of shared clonotypes between healthy human individuals. Here immunoSEQ multiplex PCR was the method, and the copy in TCRdb shows in-frame clones only, minus some. There are about 1 million clones in the sample; about 75% occur only once, and approximately 1.3% lies in the top ten. Material for sequencing was memory CD4+ T cells sorted from blood. Source of these receptors: a man younger than 35 in good health. CDR3s include the opening cysteine and the closing phenylalanine or tryptophan. Each record gives: V gene, J gene, D gene, clone size, CDR3 protein, CDR3 DNA. A D gene is named only where the DNA matches it firmly. Expanded clones get a size class; other rows say once, few or many, or leave the size out.

v_gene: TRBV7-9; j_gene: TRBJ1-2; d_gene: -; abundance: once; CDR3aa: CASSGTMDGSGGYTF; CDR3nt: TGTGCCAGCAGCGGAACCATGGACGGCTCAGGCGGCTACACCTTC
v_gene: TRBV2; j_gene: TRBJ2-6; d_gene: -; abundance: -; CDR3aa: CASTNRASGANVLTF; CDR3nt: TGTGCCAGCACCAACAGAGCCTCTGGGGCCAACGTCCTGACTTTC
v_gene: TRBV6-5; j_gene: TRBJ1-2; d_gene: -; abundance: -; CDR3aa: CASCTESGGYTF; CDR3nt: TGTGCCAGCTGTACTGAATCGGGAGGCTACACCTTC
v_gene: TRBV6-1; j_gene: TRBJ2-2; d_gene: -; abundance: -; CDR3aa: CASSELRGTNTGELFF; CDR3nt: TGTGCCAGCAGTGAATTGCGGGGAACGAACACCGGGGAGCTGTTTTTT
v_gene: TRBV19; j_gene: TRBJ1-1; d_gene: -; abundance: -; CDR3aa: CASRPGLGGNTEAFF; CDR3nt: TGTGCCAGTAGGCCCGGACTTGGTGGGAACACTGAAGCTTTCTTT
v_gene: TRBV28; j_gene: TRBJ1-4; d_gene: -; abundance: -; CDR3aa: CASSLASGPLGKLFF; CDR3nt: TGTGCCAGCAGCCTCGCGTCAGGCCCCTTAGGGAAACTGTTTTTT
v_gene: TRBV7-8; j_gene: TRBJ2-3; d_gene: -; abundance: -; CDR3aa: CASSSSPSTDTQYF; CDR3nt: TGTGCCAGCAGCTCTAGCCCTAGCACAGATACGCAGTATTTT
v_gene: TRBV16; j_gene: TRBJ1-5; d_gene: -; abundance: few; CDR3aa: CASSQSGQNNQPQHF; CDR3nt: TGTGCCAGCAGCCAATCAGGGCAGAACAATCAGCCCCAGCATTTT
v_gene: TRBV28; j_gene: TRBJ1-5; d_gene: -; abundance: -; CDR3aa: CASSFSGPLTIQPQHF; CDR3nt: TGTGCCAGCAGTTTCAGCGGACCTTTAACGATACAGCCCCAGCATTTT
v_gene: TRBV6-6; j_gene: TRBJ2-3; d_gene: TRBD2; abundance: -; CDR3aa: CASSKLAGQRDTQYF; CDR3nt: TGTGCCAGCAGTAAACTAGCGGGACAGCGCGATACGCAGTATTTT
v_gene: TRBV19; j_gene: TRBJ1-4; d_gene: -; abundance: -; CDR3aa: CASSTLRGTAGNEKLFF; CDR3nt: TGTGCCAGTAGTACCCTACGAGGGACCGCCGGCAATGAAAAACTGTTTTTT
v_gene: TRBV7-2; j_gene: TRBJ2-7; d_gene: -; abundance: -; CDR3aa: CASSPSIGSNEQYF; CDR3nt: TGTGCCAGCAGCCCGTCGATAGGCTCCAACGAGCAGTACTTC
v_gene: TRBV23-1; j_gene: TRBJ2-7; d_gene: TRBD1; abundance: -; CDR3aa: CASSQTGCSSYEQYF; CDR3nt: TGCGCCAGCAGTCAGACAGGGTGTAGCTCCTACGAGCAGTACTTC
v_gene: TRBV30; j_gene: TRBJ1-6; d_gene: TRBD1; abundance: -; CDR3aa: CAWSVMGQAYSPLHF; CDR3nt: TGTGCCTGGAGTGTAATGGGACAGGCGTATTCACCCCTCCACTTT
v_gene: TRBV18; j_gene: TRBJ1-2; d_gene: -; abundance: -; CDR3aa: CASSNFQGNYGYTF; CDR3nt: TGTGCCAGCTCCAACTTCCAGGGAAACTATGGCTACACCTTC
v_gene: TRBV11-2; j_gene: TRBJ2-1; d_gene: TRBD1; abundance: -; CDR3aa: CASSLGQGGINEQFF; CDR3nt: TGTGCCAGCAGCTTGGGACAGGGTGGTATCAATGAGCAGTTCTTC
v_gene: TRBV5-6; j_gene: TRBJ1-2; d_gene: -; abundance: -; CDR3aa: CASSPDSRGYTF; CDR3nt: TGTGCCAGCAGCCCTGACAGTCGGGGCTACACCTTC
v_gene: TRBV6-1; j_gene: TRBJ2-7; d_gene: -; abundance: -; CDR3aa: CASSETRVASYEQYF; CDR3nt: TGTGCCAGCAGTGAAACAAGGGTGGCCTCCTACGAGCAGTACTTC
v_gene: TRBV7-2; j_gene: TRBJ2-3; d_gene: TRBD1; abundance: -; CDR3aa: CASSPPRDRGTDTQYF; CDR3nt: TGTGCCAGCAGCCCGCCCCGGGACAGGGGCACAGATACGCAGTATTTT
v_gene: TRBV5-1; j_gene: TRBJ2-7; d_gene: TRBD1; abundance: many; CDR3aa: CASSATQGTYSEQYF; CDR3nt: TGCGCCAGCAGCGCCACACAGGGGACCTACTCCGAGCAGTACTTC
v_gene: TRBV7-8; j_gene: TRBJ2-5; d_gene: -; abundance: -; CDR3aa: CASSFRSGSGETQYF; CDR3nt: TGTGCCAGCAGCTTTAGGTCGGGGTCCGGGGAGACCCAGTACTTC
v_gene: TRBV5-6; j_gene: TRBJ2-1; d_gene: -; abundance: -; CDR3aa: CASSLVGGNEQFF; CDR3nt: TGTGCCAGCAGCTTGGTTGGGGGCAATGAGCAGTTCTTC
v_gene: TRBV30; j_gene: TRBJ2-5; d_gene: -; abundance: -; CDR3aa: CAWSKGYGGETQYF; CDR3nt: TGTGCCTGGAGTAAGGGTTATGGAGGGGAGACCCAGTACTTC
v_gene: TRBV6-1; j_gene: TRBJ1-6; d_gene: -; abundance: -; CDR3aa: CASRTWAPSTPLHF; CDR3nt: TGTGCCAGCAGGACGTGGGCCCCCTCTACTCCCCTCCACTTT
v_gene: TRBV28; j_gene: TRBJ1-1; d_gene: TRBD1; abundance: few; CDR3aa: CASNRGVGTEAFF; CDR3nt: TGTGCCAGCAACAGGGGAGTAGGAACTGAAGCTTTCTTT
v_gene: TRBV10-3; j_gene: TRBJ1-6; d_gene: -; abundance: -; CDR3aa: CAISEGQGASPLHF; CDR3nt: TGTGCCATCAGTGAAGGTCAGGGAGCCTCACCCCTCCACTTT
v_gene: TRBV6-5; j_gene: TRBJ2-2; d_gene: -; abundance: -; CDR3aa: CASRDWNTGELFF; CDR3nt: TGTGCCAGCAGGGACTGGAACACCGGGGAGCTGTTTTTT
v_gene: TRBV19; j_gene: TRBJ2-5; d_gene: TRBD2; abundance: -; CDR3aa: CASSGGRGETQYF; CDR3nt: TGTGCCAGTAGTGGCGGGAGGGGGGAGACCCAGTACTTC
v_gene: TRBV28; j_gene: TRBJ1-5; d_gene: -; abundance: few; CDR3aa: CASRYGALNSNQPQHF; CDR3nt: TGTGCCAGCAGATACGGGGCCCTTAATAGCAATCAGCCCCAGCATTTT
v_gene: TRBV5-1; j_gene: TRBJ1-1; d_gene: TRBD1; abundance: -; CDR3aa: CASGPGQTNTEAFF; CDR3nt: TGCGCCAGCGGACCGGGACAGACGAACACTGAAGCTTTCTTT
v_gene: TRBV11-2; j_gene: TRBJ2-1; d_gene: -; abundance: few; CDR3aa: CASSQRGGTSSYNEQFF; CDR3nt: TGTGCCAGCAGCCAAAGGGGGGGTACAAGCTCCTACAATGAGCAGTTCTTC
v_gene: TRBV28; j_gene: TRBJ2-7; d_gene: TRBD2; abundance: -; CDR3aa: CASGILAGGPYEQYF; CDR3nt: TGTGCCAGCGGGATACTAGCGGGGGGGCCCTACGAGCAGTACTTC
v_gene: TRBV28; j_gene: TRBJ1-2; d_gene: -; abundance: few; CDR3aa: CASRDRNYGYTF; CDR3nt: TGTGCCAGCAGGGACAGAAACTATGGCTACACCTTC
v_gene: TRBV5-8; j_gene: TRBJ1-1; d_gene: TRBD1; abundance: -; CDR3aa: CASNRQGNTEAFF; CDR3nt: TGTGCCAGCAACAGACAGGGTAACACTGAAGCTTTCTTT
v_gene: TRBV5-6; j_gene: TRBJ2-1; d_gene: TRBD2; abundance: once; CDR3aa: CASSLGVAGAYNEQFF; CDR3nt: TGTGCCAGCAGCTTGGGGGTAGCGGGGGCCTACAATGAGCAGTTCTTC
v_gene: TRBV6-5; j_gene: TRBJ1-2; d_gene: TRBD1; abundance: -; CDR3aa: CASSPGDREDGYTF; CDR3nt: TGTGCCAGCAGTCCAGGGGACAGGGAAGACGGCTACACCTTC
v_gene: TRBV27; j_gene: TRBJ2-1; d_gene: -; abundance: -; CDR3aa: CASSPLVGSYNEQFF; CDR3nt: TGTGCCAGCAGTCCCTTAGTAGGCTCCTACAATGAGCAGTTCTTC
v_gene: TRBV12-5; j_gene: TRBJ1-5; d_gene: -; abundance: -; CDR3aa: CASGPENQPQHF; CDR3nt: TGTGCTAGTGGACCTGAAAATCAGCCCCAGCATTTT
v_gene: TRBV7-2; j_gene: TRBJ2-7; d_gene: -; abundance: once; CDR3aa: CASSLAAGPPDEQYF; CDR3nt: TGTGCCAGCAGCTTAGCGGCGGGGCCACCCGACGAGCAGTACTTC
v_gene: TRBV28; j_gene: TRBJ1-6; d_gene: -; abundance: -; CDR3aa: CASCRAGDNSPLHF; CDR3nt: TGTGCCAGCTGCCGCGCAGGTGATAATTCACCCCTCCACTTT
v_gene: TRBV7-2; j_gene: TRBJ2-2; d_gene: -; abundance: -; CDR3aa: CASSLYVANTGELFF; CDR3nt: TGTGCCAGCAGCTTATATGTCGCGAACACCGGGGAGCTGTTTTTT
v_gene: TRBV30; j_gene: TRBJ2-2; d_gene: -; abundance: -; CDR3aa: CAWSGVGELFF; CDR3nt: TGTGCCTGGAGTGGGGTTGGGGAGCTGTTTTTT
v_gene: TRBV6-5; j_gene: TRBJ2-1; d_gene: TRBD2; abundance: -; CDR3aa: CASKRTSAQNEQFF; CDR3nt: TGTGCCAGCAAACGAACTAGCGCGCAGAATGAGCAGTTCTTC